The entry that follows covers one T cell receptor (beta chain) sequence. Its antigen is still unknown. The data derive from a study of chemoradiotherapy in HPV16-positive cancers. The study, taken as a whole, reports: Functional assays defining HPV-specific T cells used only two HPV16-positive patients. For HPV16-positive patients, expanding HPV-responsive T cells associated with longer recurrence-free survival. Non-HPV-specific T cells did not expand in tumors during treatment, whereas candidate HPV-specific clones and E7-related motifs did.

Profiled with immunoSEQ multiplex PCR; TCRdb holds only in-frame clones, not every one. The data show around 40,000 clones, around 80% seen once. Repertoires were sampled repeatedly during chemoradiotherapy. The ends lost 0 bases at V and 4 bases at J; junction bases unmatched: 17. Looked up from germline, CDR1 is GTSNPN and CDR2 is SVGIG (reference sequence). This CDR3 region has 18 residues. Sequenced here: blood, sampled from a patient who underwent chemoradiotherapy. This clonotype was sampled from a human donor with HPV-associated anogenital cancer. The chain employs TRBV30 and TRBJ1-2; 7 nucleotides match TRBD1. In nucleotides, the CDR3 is TGTGCCTGGAGTGTCCGCCCGCAAAACAGGGGAAGAGGCTATGGCTACACCTTC. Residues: CAWSVRPQNRGRGYGYTF.